What follows describes a single T cell receptor (beta chain). This sample is drawn from a study of blood T cell repertoires in COVID-19. Study as a whole: COVID-19 samples from acute and convalescent phases originated in the United States, Italy and Spain. PBMCs, B-cell-depleted T cells, or T cells were the source of the cDNA or gDNA that made up the material.

Germline V lookup: CDR1 ENHRY, CDR2 SYGVKD. V was trimmed by 6 bases and J by 0 bases, leaving 9 bases between them. The CDR3 runs 15 residues. Authors' methods: By means of reference gene primer amplification, nucleated cell counts were estimated. TCRdb's table, derived via immunoSEQ multiplex PCR, lists solely in-frame clones and lacks some. The D gene and trimming were derived from the DNA, and the V and J assignments and clone size from that table. The table shows around 140,000 clones, with 80% to 85% occurring only once. The specimen sequenced was peripheral blood. This clonotype was sampled from a human donor in a cohort sampled during active COVID-19. The chain combines TRBV10-3 with TRBJ2-6; D call uncertain. CDR3: CAISPQSSGANVLTF. CDR3 in DNA: TGTGCCATCAGCCCACAGAGCTCTGGGGCCAACGTCCTGACTTTC.